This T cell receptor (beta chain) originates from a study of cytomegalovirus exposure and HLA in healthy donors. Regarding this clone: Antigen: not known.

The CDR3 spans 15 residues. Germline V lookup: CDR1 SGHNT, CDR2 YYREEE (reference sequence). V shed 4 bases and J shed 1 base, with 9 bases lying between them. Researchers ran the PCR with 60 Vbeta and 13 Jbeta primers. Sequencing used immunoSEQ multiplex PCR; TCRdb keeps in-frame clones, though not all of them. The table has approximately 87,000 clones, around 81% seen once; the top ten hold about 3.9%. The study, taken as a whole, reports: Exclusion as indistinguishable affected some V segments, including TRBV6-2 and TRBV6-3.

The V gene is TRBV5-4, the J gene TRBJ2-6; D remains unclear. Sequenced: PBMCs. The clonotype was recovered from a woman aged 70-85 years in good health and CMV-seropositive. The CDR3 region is CASSPLPSGANVLTF. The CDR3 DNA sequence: TGTGCCAGCAGCCCCCTCCCGTCTGGGGCCAACGTCCTGACTTTC. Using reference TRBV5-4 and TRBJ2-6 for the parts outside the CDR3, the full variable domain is ETGVTQSPTHLIKTRGQQVTLRCSSQSGHNTVSWYQQALGQGPQFIFQYYREEENGRGNFPPRFSGLQFPNYSSELNVNALELDDSALYLCASSPLPSGANVLTFGAGSRLTVL.